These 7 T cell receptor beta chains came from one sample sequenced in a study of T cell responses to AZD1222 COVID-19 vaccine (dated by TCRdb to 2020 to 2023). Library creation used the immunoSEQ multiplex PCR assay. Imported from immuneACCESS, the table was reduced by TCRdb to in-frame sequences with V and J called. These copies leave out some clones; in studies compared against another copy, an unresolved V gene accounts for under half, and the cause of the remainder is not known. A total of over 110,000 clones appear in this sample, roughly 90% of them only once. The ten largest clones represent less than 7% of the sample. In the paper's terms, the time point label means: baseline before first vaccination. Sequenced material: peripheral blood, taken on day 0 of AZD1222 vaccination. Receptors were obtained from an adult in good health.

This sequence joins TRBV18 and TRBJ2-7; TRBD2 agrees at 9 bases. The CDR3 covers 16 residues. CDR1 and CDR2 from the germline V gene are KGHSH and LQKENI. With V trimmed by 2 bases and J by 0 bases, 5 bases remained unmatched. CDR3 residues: CASSPGLAGHSYEQYF. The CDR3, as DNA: TGTGCCAGCTCACCAGGTCTAGCGGGACACTCCTACGAGCAGTACTTC.

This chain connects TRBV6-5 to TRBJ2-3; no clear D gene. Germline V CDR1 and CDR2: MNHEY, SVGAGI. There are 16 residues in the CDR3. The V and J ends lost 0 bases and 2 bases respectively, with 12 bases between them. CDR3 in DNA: TGTGCCAGCAGTTACTCGCTCTTTCGGAACACAGATACGCAGTATTTT. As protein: CASSYSLFRNTDTQYF.

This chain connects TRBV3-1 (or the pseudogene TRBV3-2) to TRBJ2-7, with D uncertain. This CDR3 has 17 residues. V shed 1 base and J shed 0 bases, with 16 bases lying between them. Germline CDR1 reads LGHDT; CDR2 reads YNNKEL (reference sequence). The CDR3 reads CASSQVLRGPSSYEQYF. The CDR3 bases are TGTGCCAGCAGCCAAGTACTCCGCGGACCGAGCTCCTACGAGCAGTACTTC.

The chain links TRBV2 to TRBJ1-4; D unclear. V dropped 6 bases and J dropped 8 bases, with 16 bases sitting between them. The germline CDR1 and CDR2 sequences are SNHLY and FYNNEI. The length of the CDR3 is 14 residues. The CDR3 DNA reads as TGTGCCAGCAGACAATTCTCGGACGGCGAAAAACTGTTTTTT. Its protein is CASRQFSDGEKLFF.

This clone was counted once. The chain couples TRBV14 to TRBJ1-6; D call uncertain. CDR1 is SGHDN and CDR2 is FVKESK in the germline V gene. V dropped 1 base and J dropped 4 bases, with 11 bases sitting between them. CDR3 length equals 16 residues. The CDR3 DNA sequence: TGTGCCAGCAGCCAAGTGTCGGGAAGGTATAATTCACCCCTCCACTTT. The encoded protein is CASSQVSGRYNSPLHF.

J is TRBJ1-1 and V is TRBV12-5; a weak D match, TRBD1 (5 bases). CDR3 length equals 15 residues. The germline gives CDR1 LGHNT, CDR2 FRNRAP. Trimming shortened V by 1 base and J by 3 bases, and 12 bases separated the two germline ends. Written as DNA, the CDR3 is TGTGCTAGTGGTTTGGCCGGGGGGGGATACACTGAAGCTTTCTTT. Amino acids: CASGLAGGGYTEAFF. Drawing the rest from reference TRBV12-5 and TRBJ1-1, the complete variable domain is DARVTQTPRHKVTEMGQEVTMRCQPILGHNTVFWYRQTMMQGLELLAYFRNRAPLDDSGMPKDRFSAEMPDATLATLKIQPSEPRDSAVYFCASGLAGGGYTEAFFGQGTRLTVV.

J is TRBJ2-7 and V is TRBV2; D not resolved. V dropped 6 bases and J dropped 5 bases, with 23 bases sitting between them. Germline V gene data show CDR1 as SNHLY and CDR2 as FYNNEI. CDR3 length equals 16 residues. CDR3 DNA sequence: TGTGCCAGCAGGATTTGGACGGTCCGCTTGAGGCACGAGCAGTACTTC. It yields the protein CASRIWTVRLRHEQYF.